The present entry profiles one T cell receptor (beta chain) with its context. The antigen is not known. This sample is part of a study of cytomegalovirus exposure and HLA in healthy donors. Points from the study as a whole: TCR beta chains numbering some 160 were designated cytomegalovirus-associated. Association with HLA alleles at 0.05 false discovery rate was found for 16,951 TCR beta sequences in a later analysis. TCR beta V segments were, for the most part, productive about 87% or about 30% of the time in an earlier analysis.

The CDR3 spans 16 residues. Germline V CDR1 and CDR2: MNHEY, SVGAGI. Trimming cost V 0 bases and J 4 bases, with 16 bases left between them. Both 60 Vbeta primers and 13 Jbeta primers went into the PCR. Some clones are missing from TCRdb's copy, which holds only in-frame ones; the method was immunoSEQ multiplex PCR. Here the sample spans approximately 210,000 clones, about three quarters being singletons. Input material: PBMCs. The source is a male donor in good health and CMV-seronegative. The V gene is TRBV6-5, the J gene TRBJ2-7; D is perhaps TRBD2 (7 bases). DNA for the CDR3: TGTGCCAGCAGTTACTCGGTTGGCGGGGGCGAGTACGAGCAGTACTTC. Its translation: CASSYSVGGGEYEQYF.